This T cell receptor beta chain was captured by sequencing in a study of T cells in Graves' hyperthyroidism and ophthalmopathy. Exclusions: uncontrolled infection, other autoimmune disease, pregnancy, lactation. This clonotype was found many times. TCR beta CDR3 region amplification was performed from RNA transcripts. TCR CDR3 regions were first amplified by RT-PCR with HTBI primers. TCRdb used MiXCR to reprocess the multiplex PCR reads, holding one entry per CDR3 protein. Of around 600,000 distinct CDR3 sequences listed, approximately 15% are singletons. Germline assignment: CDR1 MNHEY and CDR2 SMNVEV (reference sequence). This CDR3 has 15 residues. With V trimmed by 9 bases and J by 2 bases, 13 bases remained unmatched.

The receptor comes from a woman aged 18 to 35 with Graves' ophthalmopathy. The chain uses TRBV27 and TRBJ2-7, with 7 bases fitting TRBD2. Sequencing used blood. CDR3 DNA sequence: TGTGCCAGTAGCTGGAGCGGGAACTCTGCCTACGAGCAGTACTTC. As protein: CASSWSGNSAYEQYF.